This TCR beta chain was found in a study of blood T cell repertoires in COVID-19 (dated by TCRdb to the early 2020s). Broadly, across the study: Samples from collaborators originated in the United States, Italy and Spain and spanned both the acute and convalescent phases of COVID-19. The samples were drawn from the first 160 participants of the ongoing ImmuneRACE study and from 1,254 subjects provided by 6 global collaborators. The repertoires were made available in a free public database intended to serve as a resource for research on the immune response to SARS-CoV-2. Sample metadata almost always included a de-identified subject ID, COVID-19 status, age in years and sex. The material from the prospective study consisted of cDNA or gDNA derived from T cells, B-cell-depleted T cells, or PBMCs. Deeply sampled blood TCRbeta repertoires from subjects exposed to, actively infected with, or recovered from COVID-19 were included in the dataset. Where HLA class I and class II types were available, the types were taken from metadata supplied by the sample provider, not from assay-based typing.

TCRbeta CDR3 regions were amplified from genomic DNA using the immunoSEQ Assay, a bias-controlled multiplex PCR. As for the original processing: The number of nucleated cells in each sample was estimated by amplification of reference gene primers within the assay. To quantify the absolute abundance of each unique TCRbeta CDR3 rearrangement, sequence reads were collapsed and filtered. Productive Simpson clonality was computed per sample as the square root of Simpson's diversity index over productive rearrangements. Not all clones reach the TCRdb copy of this immuneACCESS table, which keeps in-frame sequences only. Checked studies attribute under half of the gap to unresolved V genes and leave the rest unexplained. V, J and clone size derive from that table, while D and trimming were established from the DNA sequence. Within this sample are approximately 45,000 clones, with around nine tenths of them counted one time only. Of the sample, 1% to 1.5% is held by the ten largest clones.

Study-level results and caveats: How much clinical and demographic metadata was included differed by source and by participant, and the metadata was provided uncurated.

For this clone: The specificity of this receptor is unknown. No much larger clone exists at a distance of one base, and base qualities are not known.

Whole blood was collected in K2EDTA tubes by collaborating institutions according to the institutions' own protocols. Collaborator samples were shipped for TCRbeta analysis as frozen whole blood, isolated PBMCs, or DNA extracted from either sample type. From cysteine to phenylalanine, the CDR3 is 15 amino acids long. Only the CDR3 region is kept as DNA, spanning 45 bases read in frame from base 1. V is trimmed back by 4 bases and J by 1 base, and the junction contains 1 base that no gene match accounts for. Taken from the germline V gene, the CDR1 and CDR2 loops are MDHEN and SYDVKM. Sequenced: peripheral blood. This chain joins TRBV28 to TRBJ2-2, with 9 bases in between that match TRBD1. The sequence derives from a middle-aged woman with acute or convalescent COVID-19. The DNA reads as follows: TGTGCCAGCAGTTCGGGACAGGGGAACACCGGGGAGCTGTTTTTT. Translation gives CASSSGQGNTGELFF.